These 2 T cell receptor beta chains were all obtained from the same sample, sequenced in a study of blood T cell repertoires in COVID-19. Generated by immunoSEQ multiplex PCR, the TCRdb table keeps only in-frame clones and is missing some. Of approximately 94,000 clones listed, approximately 90% are singletons. Sequencing was performed on peripheral blood. The receptors come from an elderly woman with active COVID-19.

This chain joins TRBV7-2 and TRBJ1-2, with 7 nucleotides matching TRBD1. J lost 4 bases, V lost 4 bases, and 15 bases had no gene match. Germline CDR1 reads SGHTA; CDR2 reads FQGNSA. The CDR3 length is 17 residues. The CDR3 sequence is CASSSTRAQGLPYGYTF. The CDR3 DNA reads TGTGCCAGCAGCTCGACCAGAGCACAGGGGCTGCCCTATGGCTACACCTTC.

The CDR3 DNA reads as TGTGCCATCCGTCGGGCGGGAGGGGGGACAGATACGCAGTATTTT. Residues: CAIRRAGGGTDTQYF. The V and J genes are TRBV28 and TRBJ2-3; TRBD2 agrees at 9 bases. The CDR3 has 15 amino acids. Germline CDR1 reads MDHEN; CDR2 reads SYDVKM. J gave up 3 bases and V 10 bases, and 11 bases lay outside the gene matches.